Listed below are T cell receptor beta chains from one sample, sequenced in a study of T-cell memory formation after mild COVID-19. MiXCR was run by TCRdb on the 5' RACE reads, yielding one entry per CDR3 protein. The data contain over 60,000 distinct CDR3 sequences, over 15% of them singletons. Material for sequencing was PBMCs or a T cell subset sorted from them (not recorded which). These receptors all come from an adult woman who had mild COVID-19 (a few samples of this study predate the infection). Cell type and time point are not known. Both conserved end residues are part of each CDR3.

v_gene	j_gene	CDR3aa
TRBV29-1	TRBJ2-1	CSVELPVVAGYEQFF
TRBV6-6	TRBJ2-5	CASSYPGTDQETQYF
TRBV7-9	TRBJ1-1	CASSSPLGTRAFF
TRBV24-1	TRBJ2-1	CATSDLESPLYNEQFF
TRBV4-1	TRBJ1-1	CASSQVNRGQPEAFF
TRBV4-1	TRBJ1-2	CASSQYPRDRGAHGYTF
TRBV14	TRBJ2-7	CASSQDWTSSYEQYF
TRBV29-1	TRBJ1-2	CSVGQGEDYGYTF
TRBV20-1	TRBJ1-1	CSARGLEGTEAFF
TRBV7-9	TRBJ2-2	CASSLDPNTNTGELFF
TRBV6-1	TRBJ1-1	CASTDFDGWDNTEAFF
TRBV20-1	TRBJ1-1	CSARRLGDTEAFF
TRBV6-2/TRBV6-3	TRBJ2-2	CASSYTGLAGAGNTGELFF
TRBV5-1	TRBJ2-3	CASSNQQGYTDTQYF
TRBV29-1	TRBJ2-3	CSVVPTGTDTQYF
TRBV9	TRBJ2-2	CASSTPSGRETGELFF
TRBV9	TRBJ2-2	CASSTPRDVTGELFF
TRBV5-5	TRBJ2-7	CASSLSTTYEQYF
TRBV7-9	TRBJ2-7	CASSLEAYEQYF
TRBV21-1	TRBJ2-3	CASSKRCRGQDTQYF
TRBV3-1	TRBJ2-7	CASSYPGHEQYF
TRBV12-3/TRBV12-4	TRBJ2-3	CASSTYGGTIDTQYF
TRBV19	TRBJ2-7	CASSPVAGGPYEQYF
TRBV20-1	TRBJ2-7	CSARAGTGFYEQYF
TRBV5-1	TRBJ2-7	CASSLGLGTYEQYF
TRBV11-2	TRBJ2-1	CASSFPGVEQFF
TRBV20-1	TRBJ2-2	CSATAGAGTGELFF
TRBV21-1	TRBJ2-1	CASSKRLLSPTAGFYNEQFF
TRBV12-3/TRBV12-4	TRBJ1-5	CASSLEGFSNQPQHF
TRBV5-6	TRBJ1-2	CASSLEPYGGYTF
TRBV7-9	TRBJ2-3	CASSLGVAHTDTQYF
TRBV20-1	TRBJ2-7	CSARGILATYEQYF
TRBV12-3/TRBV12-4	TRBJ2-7	CASTSSLIQGYEQYF
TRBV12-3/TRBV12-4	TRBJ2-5	CASSLSLQETQYF
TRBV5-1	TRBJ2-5	CASRASGGGETQYF
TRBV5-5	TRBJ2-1	CASSNQGTEQFF
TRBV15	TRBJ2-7	CATSPLQGPYEQYF
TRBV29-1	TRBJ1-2	CSVPGGGYGYTF
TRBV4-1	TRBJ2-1	CASSQDPAGNEQFF
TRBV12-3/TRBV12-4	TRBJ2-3	CASSLGQGSTDTQYF
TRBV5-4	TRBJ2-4	CASSLRPLGQRDKNIQYF
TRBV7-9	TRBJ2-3	CASSLAVRADTRTGTSTDTQYF
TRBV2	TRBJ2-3	CASSEGGGTDTQYF
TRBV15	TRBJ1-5	CATSTRRYLYQPQHF
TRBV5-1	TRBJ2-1	CASSVTGDEQFF
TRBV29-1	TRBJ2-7	CSVEDLAGGHEQYF
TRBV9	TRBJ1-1	CASSVSKQGSTEAFF
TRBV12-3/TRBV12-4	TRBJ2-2	CASSLEGRLNTGELFF
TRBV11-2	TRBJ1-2	CASSSLSYRGNYGYTF
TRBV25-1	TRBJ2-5	CASSEDSRETQYF
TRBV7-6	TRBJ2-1	CASSLEQGADNEQFF
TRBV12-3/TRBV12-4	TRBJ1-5	CASSLAAGGIQPQHF